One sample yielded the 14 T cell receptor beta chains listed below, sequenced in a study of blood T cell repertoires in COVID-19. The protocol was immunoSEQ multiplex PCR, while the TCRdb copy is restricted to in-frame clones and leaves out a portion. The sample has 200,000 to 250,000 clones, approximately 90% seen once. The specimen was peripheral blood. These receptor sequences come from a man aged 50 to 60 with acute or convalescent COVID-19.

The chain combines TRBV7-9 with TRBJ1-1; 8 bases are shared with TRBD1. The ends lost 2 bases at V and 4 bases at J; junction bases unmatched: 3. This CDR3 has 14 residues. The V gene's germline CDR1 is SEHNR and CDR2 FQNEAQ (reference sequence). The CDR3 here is CASSLRQGTTEAFF. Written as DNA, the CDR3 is TGTGCCAGCAGCTTAAGACAGGGGACCACTGAAGCTTTCTTT.

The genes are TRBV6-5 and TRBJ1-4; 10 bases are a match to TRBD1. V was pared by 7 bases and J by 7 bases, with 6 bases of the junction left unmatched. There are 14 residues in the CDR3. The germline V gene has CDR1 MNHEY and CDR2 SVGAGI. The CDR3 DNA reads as TGTGCCAGCACCATGGGACAGGGGAGTGAAAAACTGTTTTTT. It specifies CASTMGQGSEKLFF.

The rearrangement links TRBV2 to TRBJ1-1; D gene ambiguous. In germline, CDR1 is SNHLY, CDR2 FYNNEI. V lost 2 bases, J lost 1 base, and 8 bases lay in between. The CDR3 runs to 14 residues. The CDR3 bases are TGTGCCAGCAGTGAAATGGGCCCGAACACTGAAGCTTTCTTT. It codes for CASSEMGPNTEAFF. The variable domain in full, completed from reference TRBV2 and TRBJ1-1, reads EPEVTQTPSHQVTQMGQEVILRCVPISNHLYFYWYRQILGQKVEFLVSFYNNEISEKSEIFDDQFSVERPDGSNFTLKIRSTKLEDSAMYFCASSEMGPNTEAFFGQGTRLTVV.

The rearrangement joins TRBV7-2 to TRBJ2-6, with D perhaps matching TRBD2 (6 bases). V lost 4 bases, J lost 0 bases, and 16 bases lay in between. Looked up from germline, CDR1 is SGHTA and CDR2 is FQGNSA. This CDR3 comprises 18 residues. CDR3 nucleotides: TGTGCCAGCAGCTCTGGTCGCGGGGTGAGCTCTGGGGCCAACGTCCTGACTTTC. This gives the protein CASSSGRGVSSGANVLTF.

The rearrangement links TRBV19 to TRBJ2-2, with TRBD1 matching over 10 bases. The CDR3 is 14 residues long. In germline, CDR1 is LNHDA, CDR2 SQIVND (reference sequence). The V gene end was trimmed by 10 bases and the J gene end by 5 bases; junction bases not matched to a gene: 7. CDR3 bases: TGTGCCATCAGGGACAGGGGAGAGACCGGGGAGCTGTTTTTT. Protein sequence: CAIRDRGETGELFF. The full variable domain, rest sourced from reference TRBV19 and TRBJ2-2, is DGGITQSPKYLFRKEGQNVTLSCEQNLNHDAMYWYRQDPGQGLRLIYYSQIVNDFQKGDIAEGYSVSREKKESFPLTVTSAQKNPTAFYLCAIRDRGETGELFFGEGSRLTVL.

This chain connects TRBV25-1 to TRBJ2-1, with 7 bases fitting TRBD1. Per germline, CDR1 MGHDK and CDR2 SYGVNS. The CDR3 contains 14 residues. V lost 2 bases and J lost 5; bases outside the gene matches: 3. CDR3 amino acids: CASSERDRNNEQFF. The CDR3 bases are TGTGCCAGCAGTGAACGGGACAGAAACAATGAGCAGTTCTTC.

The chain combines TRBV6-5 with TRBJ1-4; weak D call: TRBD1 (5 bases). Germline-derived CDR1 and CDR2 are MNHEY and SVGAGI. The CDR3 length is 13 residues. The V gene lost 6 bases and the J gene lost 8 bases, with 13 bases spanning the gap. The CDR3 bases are TGTGCCAGCAGGAAGCTTCAGGGAGAAAAACTGTTTTTT. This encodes CASRKLQGEKLFF.

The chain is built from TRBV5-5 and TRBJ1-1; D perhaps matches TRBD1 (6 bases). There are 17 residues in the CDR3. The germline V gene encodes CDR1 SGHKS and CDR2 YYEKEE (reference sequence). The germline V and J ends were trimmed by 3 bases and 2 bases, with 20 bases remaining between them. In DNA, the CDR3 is TGTGCCAGCAGCTCGACCCTCCTCAGGGGCGCCAACACTGAAGCTTTCTTT. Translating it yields CASSSTLLRGANTEAFF. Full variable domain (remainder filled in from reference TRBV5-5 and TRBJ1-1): DAGVTQSPTHLIKTRGQQVTLRCSPISGHKSVSWYQQVLGQGPQFIFQYYEKEERGRGNFPDRFSARQFPNYSSELNVNALLLGDSALYLCASSSTLLRGANTEAFFGQGTRLTVV.

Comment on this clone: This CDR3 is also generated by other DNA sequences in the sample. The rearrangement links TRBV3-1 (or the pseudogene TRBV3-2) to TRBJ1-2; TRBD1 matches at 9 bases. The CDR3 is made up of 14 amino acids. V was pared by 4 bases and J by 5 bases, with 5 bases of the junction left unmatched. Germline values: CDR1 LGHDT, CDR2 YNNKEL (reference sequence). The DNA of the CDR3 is TGTGCCAGCAGCCCCCGGGACAGGGATTATGGCTACACCTTC. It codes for CASSPRDRDYGYTF.

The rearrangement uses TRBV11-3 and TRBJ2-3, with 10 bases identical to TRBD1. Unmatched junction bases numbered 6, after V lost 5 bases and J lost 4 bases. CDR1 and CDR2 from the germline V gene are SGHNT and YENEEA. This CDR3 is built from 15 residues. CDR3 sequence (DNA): TGTGCCAGCAGCCCTCAAGGGACAGGGGCAGATACGCAGTATTTT. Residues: CASSPQGTGADTQYF.

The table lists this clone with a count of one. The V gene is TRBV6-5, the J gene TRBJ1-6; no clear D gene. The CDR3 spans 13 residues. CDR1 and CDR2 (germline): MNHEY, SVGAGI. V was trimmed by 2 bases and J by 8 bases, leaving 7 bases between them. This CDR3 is CASSYRPYSPLHF. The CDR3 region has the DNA TGTGCCAGCAGTTACCGTCCTTATTCACCCCTCCACTTT.

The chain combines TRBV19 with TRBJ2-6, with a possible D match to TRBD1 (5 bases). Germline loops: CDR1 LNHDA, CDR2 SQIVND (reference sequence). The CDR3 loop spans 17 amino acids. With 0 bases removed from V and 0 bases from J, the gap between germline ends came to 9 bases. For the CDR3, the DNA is TGTGCCAGTAGTATAGATGACAGTACCTCTGGGGCCAACGTCCTGACTTTC. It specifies CASSIDDSTSGANVLTF.

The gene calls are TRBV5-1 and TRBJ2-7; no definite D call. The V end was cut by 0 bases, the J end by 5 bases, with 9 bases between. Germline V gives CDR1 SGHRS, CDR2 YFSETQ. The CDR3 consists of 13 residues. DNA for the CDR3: TGCGCCAGCAGCTTGGATTCAGTTCACGAGCAGTACTTC. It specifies CASSLDSVHEQYF.

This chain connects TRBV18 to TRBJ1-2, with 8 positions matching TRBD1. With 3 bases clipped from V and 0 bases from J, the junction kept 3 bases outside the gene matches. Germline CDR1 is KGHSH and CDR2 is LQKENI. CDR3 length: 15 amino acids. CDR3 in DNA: TGTGCCAGCTCACCCGACAGGGGCTCTAACTATGGCTACACCTTC. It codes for CASSPDRGSNYGYTF.